The sequence of this TCR beta chain was determined in a study of shared clonotypes between healthy human individuals. The ends lost 0 bases at V and 2 bases at J; junction bases unmatched: 3. The CDR3 runs 15 residues. Germline CDR1 is MNHEY and CDR2 is SVGAGI. Naive CD8 isolation took CD45RO-negative cells positively selected for CCR7 and excluded terminally differentiated effector memory CD45RA+ cells. Produced via immunoSEQ multiplex PCR; TCRdb's table is partial and in-frame only. The sample contains about 800,000 clones, about 96% of which appear only once. This TCR was recovered from a man aged 25 to 40 in good health. The genes are TRBV6-5 and TRBJ2-7; TRBD2 matches 8 bases. Specimen: naive CD8+ T cells sorted from blood. Written as DNA, the CDR3 is TGTGCCAGCAGTTACTCTGCGGGAGGAACCTACGAGCAGTACTTC. Residues: CASSYSAGGTYEQYF.